This T cell receptor beta chain was captured by sequencing in a study of T cell repertoires in cytomegalovirus infection. The CDR3 loop spans 14 amino acids. Trimming left V 0 bases short and J 5 bases short, with 10 bases between. Germline CDR1 reads MNHEY; CDR2 reads SVGEGT. TCRdb re-called the reads with MiXCR, one entry per CDR3 protein. Of more than 150,000 distinct CDR3 sequences listed, about 21% were seen once; the top ten hold around 3.1%. Ten or more counts support this clonotype. The sequence derives from a human donor in good health (CMV status not recorded). Some clones in this sample may be carry-over from other donors' samples. The chain is built from TRBV6-2 or TRBV6-3 and TRBJ1-1, with a tentative D call TRBD1 (5 bases). The sample was PBMCs. DNA for the CDR3: TGTGCCAGCAGTTACTCGGGCAGGGATACTGAAGCTTTCTTT. Amino acid sequence: CASSYSGRDTEAFF.